Sequencing of this TCR beta chain was carried out in a study of T cell repertoires in cytomegalovirus infection. About the research overall: From public TCR beta signatures came an indication of both CMV infection and matching HLA type. The study, taken as a whole, reports: Dominating the ex vivo response were HLA-C-restricted CMV-specific TCR beta clonotypes. Cumulative frequency of public TCR beta families picked out carriers of CMV plus the relevant HLA.

CDR1 and CDR2 (germline): LNHDA, SQIVND (reference sequence). V lost 6 bases and J lost 7, with 13 bases in between. The CDR3 is 14 residues long. TCRdb itself ran the reads through MiXCR, one entry per CDR3 protein. The sample shows about 480,000 distinct CDR3 sequences, more than 30% of them seen only once. About this clonotype itself: Its antigen is unidentified.

The chain recombines TRBV19 with TRBJ1-6; possibly TRBD1 for D (5 bases). Sequenced here: cultured PBMCs, sampled from culture after CMV antigen stimulation. This clonotype was obtained from a human donor in good health (CMV status not recorded). Some clones in this sample may be carry-over from other donors' samples. CDR3 bases: TGTGCCAGTAGCCTCAGGGACGGGAATTCACCCCTCCACTTT. Translated, it gives CASSLRDGNSPLHF.